This TCR beta chain was captured by sequencing in a study of T cell responses to AZD1222 COVID-19 vaccine. Study results and caveats: Donors, mostly white British, included more females; clonal diversity was possibly underestimated. It was only after the peak T cell response that any repertoires were sampled. At baseline, seropositivity was found in only 5 to 7 AZD1222 recipients.

This clone was seen only once. What it binds is unknown. CDR1 is SGDLS and CDR2 is YYNGEE in the germline V gene. With 3 bases removed from V and 0 bases from J, the gap between germline ends came to 9 bases. The CDR3 totals 15 residues. Libraries were prepared by immunoSEQ multiplex PCR; TCRdb keeps only in-frame clonotypes and omits some of them. The data hold some 150,000 clones, with around nine tenths observed a single time. The receptor was isolated from an adult in good health. This specimen was peripheral blood, taken on day 0 of MenACWY control vaccination. The rearrangement links TRBV9 to TRBJ2-2; D is unresolved. The CDR3 loop is CASSGTAPNTGELFF. The CDR3 DNA reads as TGTGCCAGCAGCGGTACTGCACCGAACACCGGGGAGCTGTTTTTT.